Below are 27 T cell receptor beta chains sequenced from a single sample in a study of blood T cell repertoires in COVID-19. The assay was immunoSEQ multiplex PCR, and TCRdb's table has in-frame clones only and misses some. The sample has about 200,000 clones, approximately 90% seen once; the top ten hold roughly 21%. Sequencing used peripheral blood. These TCRs come from a man in his 60s with active or convalescent COVID-19.

The gene calls are TRBV5-5 and TRBJ1-3; D uncertain. The germline V gene encodes CDR1 SGHKS and CDR2 YYEKEE (reference sequence). There are 15 residues in the CDR3. Trimming shortened V by 5 bases and J by 2 bases, and 14 bases separated the two germline ends. CDR3 protein: CASRLNLGAGNTIYF. The CDR3 coding sequence is TGTGCCAGCAGACTTAACCTCGGGGCTGGAAACACCATATATTTT.

V gene TRBV6-1 combines with J gene TRBJ2-5; 8 bases fit TRBD1. CDR3 size: 15 residues. CDR1 MNHNS and CDR2 SASEGT come from the germline V gene. V lost 3 bases, J lost 1 base, and 4 bases stayed unmatched. Written as DNA, the CDR3 is TGTGCCAGCAGTGACAGGGGGCCCCTCCAAGAGACCCAGTACTTC. It yields the protein CASSDRGPLQETQYF.

To note about this clone: At one of its ends the junction is not consistent with the germline gene, which may arise from a read error. The chain is built from TRBV20-1 and TRBJ2-7; TRBD2 is a possible D gene (5 bases). The CDR3 contains 11 residues. CDR1 DFQATT and CDR2 SNEGSKA come from the germline V gene (reference sequence). In DNA, the CDR3 is TGCAGTGCTGCCGACTATTACGGGCAGTACTTC. It encodes CSAADYYGQYF.

V usage is TRBV9 and J usage is TRBJ2-2, with a tentative D call TRBD1 (5 bases). This CDR3 is 15 amino acids long. Germline V CDR1 and CDR2: SGDLS, YYNGEE. V was trimmed by 6 bases and J by 2 bases, leaving 14 bases between them. The CDR3 sequence is CASTRGSLNTGELFF. The CDR3 region has the DNA TGTGCCAGCACAAGGGGAAGCCTCAACACCGGGGAGCTGTTTTTT.

This clone was recorded only once. The rearrangement joins TRBV20-1 to TRBJ1-1; D gene unclear. Trimming removed 3 bases at V and 0 bases at J, with 8 bases between. The CDR3 loop spans 13 amino acids. CDR1 and CDR2 (germline): DFQATT, SNEGSKA (reference sequence). CDR3 amino acids: CSASLNMNTEAFF. The CDR3 DNA is TGCAGTGCTAGTTTAAATATGAACACTGAAGCTTTCTTT.

The chain employs TRBV18 and TRBJ2-7; 9 positions match TRBD1. The ends lost 4 bases at V and 5 bases at J; junction bases unmatched: 3. The CDR3 contains 13 residues. Germline V gives CDR1 KGHSH, CDR2 LQKENI. CDR3 sequence (DNA): TGTGCCAGCTCACTACGGACAGGGGACGAGCAGTACTTC. Protein product: CASSLRTGDEQYF.

V and J are TRBV5-1 and TRBJ2-7; 13 nucleotides align to TRBD2. Germline-derived CDR1 and CDR2 are SGHRS and YFSETQ. The V and J ends lost 3 bases and 1 base, in that order; junction bases with no gene match: 1. The length of the CDR3 is 15 residues. This CDR3 reads CASSWTSGGSYEQYF. In DNA, the CDR3 is TGCGCCAGCAGCTGGACTAGCGGGGGTTCCTACGAGCAGTACTTC.

The chain recombines TRBV4-1 with TRBJ2-1, with a possible D match to TRBD2 (5 bases). V shed 1 base and J shed 0 bases, with 10 bases lying between them. Germline-derived CDR1 and CDR2 are MGHRA and YSYEKL. The CDR3 covers 16 residues. The CDR3 sequence: CASSQGETSSYNEQFF. CDR3 sequence (DNA): TGCGCCAGCAGCCAAGGGGAAACTAGCTCCTACAATGAGCAGTTCTTC.

This chain uses TRBV28 with TRBJ1-1; D not certain. V dropped 4 bases and J dropped 1 base, with 10 bases sitting between them. Germline lookup yields CDR1 MDHEN and CDR2 SYDVKM. This CDR3 has 14 residues. The CDR3 spells CASSSTGKNTEAFF. The CDR3 region has the DNA TGTGCCAGCAGTTCCACGGGGAAGAACACTGAAGCTTTCTTT.

The gene calls are TRBV7-5 and TRBJ2-3; TRBD1 is taken as the D call from the table, unchecked against the DNA. TRBV7-5 corresponds to a pseudogene. The CDR3 spans 19 residues. The CDR3 reads CARSNSPGQGSSRTDTQYF. In DNA, the CDR3 is TGTGCCAGAAGCAACAGTCCGGGACAGGGATCATCGCGCACAGATACGCAGTATTTT.

This clone was picked up one time. The chain recombines TRBV5-4 with TRBJ2-7; D possibly corresponds to TRBD2 (6 bases). The CDR3 consists of 13 residues. Germline values: CDR1 SGHNT, CDR2 YYREEE (reference sequence). V was shortened by 3 bases and J by 7 bases, with 14 bases between the two germline ends. The CDR3 is CASSSPGLREQYF. The CDR3 DNA reads TGTGCCAGCAGCTCGCCGGGACTTCGGGAGCAGTACTTC. Variable domain in full (rest from reference TRBV5-4 and TRBJ2-7): ETGVTQSPTHLIKTRGQQVTLRCSSQSGHNTVSWYQQALGQGPQFIFQYYREEENGRGNFPPRFSGLQFPNYSSELNVNALELDDSALYLCASSSPGLREQYFGPGTRLTVT.

V usage is TRBV30 and J usage is TRBJ1-1, with 10 bases fitting TRBD1. The CDR3 is 15 residues long. The V gene's germline CDR1 is GTSNPN and CDR2 SVGIG (reference sequence). V shed 4 bases and J 8 bases; nucleotides not matched to a gene: 13. CDR3 DNA: TGTGCCTGGACCCTGGGGGGGACAGGGGTGTCGGAAGCTTTCTTT. Amino acids: CAWTLGGTGVSEAFF.

This clone appeared a few times. The chain carries TRBV4-1 and TRBJ2-5, with D possibly being TRBD2 (6 bases). Trimming left V 5 bases short and J 6 bases short, with 13 bases between. The CDR3 has 13 amino acids. CDR1 MGHRA and CDR2 YSYEKL come from the germline V gene. This CDR3 reads CASSVTSMQTQYF. CDR3 coding DNA: TGCGCCAGCAGCGTAACTAGCATGCAGACCCAGTACTTC.

The CDR3: CASSSRGGGGSHTDTQYF. CDR3 DNA sequence: TGTGCCAGCAGCTCCCGGGGCGGCGGGGGTTCCCACACAGATACGCAGTATTTT. The chain joins TRBV7-8 to TRBJ2-3; 7 bases match TRBD2. J was trimmed by 2 bases and V by 4 bases; bases with no gene match: 15. This CDR3 comprises 18 residues. CDR1 SGHVS and CDR2 FQNEAQ come from the germline V gene.

The chain uses TRBV5-1 and TRBJ1-1; D gene uncertain. V lost 7 bases and J lost 0, with 10 bases in between. Germline CDR1 is SGHRS and CDR2 is YFSETQ. The CDR3 spans 13 residues. The CDR3 is CASRVQVNTEAFF. CDR3 nucleotides: TGCGCCAGCCGTGTTCAGGTGAACACTGAAGCTTTCTTT.

The chain has TRBV2 and TRBJ1-1; D is uncertain. Trimming pared 6 bases from V and 1 base from J, leaving 9 bases between. Germline CDR1 is SNHLY and CDR2 is FYNNEI. CDR3 length: 13 residues. CDR3: CASRASRNTEAFF. The DNA for the CDR3 is TGTGCCAGCAGGGCGTCTAGGAACACTGAAGCTTTCTTT.

CDR3 loop: CASSPGTGGYEQYF. CDR3 coding DNA: TGTGCCAGCAGTCCAGGGACAGGGGGCTACGAGCAGTACTTC. The chain joins TRBV4-2 to TRBJ2-7, with 11 positions matching TRBD1. Germline V gene sequence: CDR1 LGHNA, CDR2 YNFKEQ. Germline trimming cut 6 bases from V and 3 bases from J; bases unmatched to any gene: 4. This CDR3 comprises 14 residues.

J is TRBJ1-1 and V is TRBV10-1; 9 bases agree with TRBD1. The CDR3 is 15 amino acids. The germline CDR1 and CDR2 sequences are WNHNN and SYGVQD (reference sequence). The ends lost 2 bases at V and 8 bases at J; junction bases unmatched: 9. The CDR3 reads CASSETLDRGGEAFF. CDR3 coding DNA: TGCGCCAGCAGTGAGACCCTGGACAGGGGAGGGGAAGCTTTCTTT.

This chain connects TRBV4-1 to TRBJ2-5; 13 nucleotides agree with TRBD2. From germline, CDR1 is MGHRA and CDR2 YSYEKL. Trimming took 0 bases from V and 9 from J; bases not matched to a gene: 4. This CDR3 region has 15 residues. CDR3 loop: CASSQDTSGGAAQYF. The CDR3 nucleotides read TGCGCCAGCAGCCAAGATACTAGCGGGGGGGCGGCCCAGTACTTC.

The chain employs TRBV19 and TRBJ2-3; 8 nucleotides line up with TRBD1. V trimming: 6 bases; J trimming: 0 bases; junction bases outside the gene matches: 14. Germline V gene sequence: CDR1 LNHDA, CDR2 SQIVND (reference sequence). The CDR3 spans 18 residues. In nucleotides, the CDR3 is TGTGCCAGTAGCAGGGACAGGCGGATTATTACTAGCACAGATACGCAGTATTTT. Translation: CASSRDRRIITSTDTQYF.

The chain carries TRBV11-2 and TRBJ2-4; TRBD1 agrees at 7 bases. CDR1 is SGHAT, CDR2 FQNNGV, per germline. V was pared by 3 bases and J by 0 bases, with 8 bases of the junction left unmatched. This CDR3 has 17 amino acids. In DNA, the CDR3 is TGTGCCAGCAGCTTCGGGACAGCCAGACTAGCCAAAAACATTCAGTACTTC. Its protein is CASSFGTARLAKNIQYF.

The chain employs TRBV4-1 and TRBJ1-1; tentatively, D is TRBD1 (5 bases). The CDR3 runs 15 residues. The ends were cut back, 1 base at V and 1 base at J, with 10 bases in the middle. Germline values: CDR1 MGHRA, CDR2 YSYEKL. The CDR3 coding sequence is TGCGCCAGCAGCCAAGGCGACAGATCGAACACTGAAGCTTTCTTT. The encoded protein is CASSQGDRSNTEAFF.

The chain is built from TRBV29-1 and TRBJ2-1, with a tentative D call TRBD1 (6 bases). The CDR3 loop spans 14 amino acids. Deletions cut 6 bases from V and 4 bases from J, with 16 bases between. Germline loops: CDR1 SQVTM, CDR2 ANQGSEA. The CDR3 protein is CSVETGHKYNEQFF. The CDR3 region has the DNA TGCAGCGTCGAGACGGGACACAAATACAATGAGCAGTTCTTC.

The chain recombines TRBV14 with TRBJ1-2; the D is unclear. Trimming took off 1 base at V and 4 bases at J, with 7 bases between the two ends. This CDR3 is 13 amino acids long. Germline CDR1 reads SGHDN; CDR2 reads FVKESK. In DNA form, the CDR3 reads TGTGCCAGCAGCCAAGGGAGAAGCTATGGCTACACCTTC. Encoded protein: CASSQGRSYGYTF.

This sequence joins TRBV2 and TRBJ1-5, with D tentatively TRBD1 (6 bases). The CDR3 totals 14 residues. Germline CDR1 SNHLY, CDR2 FYNNEI. Trimming removed 3 bases from V and 6 bases from J, with 12 bases in between. DNA of the CDR3: TGTGCCAGCAGTGAGGTCACAGGGATTCAGCCCCAGCATTTT. This sequence encodes CASSEVTGIQPQHF.

The chain is built from TRBV3-1 (or the pseudogene TRBV3-2) and TRBJ1-2; D is unclear. Deletions cut 1 base from V and 5 bases from J, with 8 bases between. This CDR3 contains 13 residues. The V gene's germline CDR1 is LGHDT and CDR2 YNNKEL (reference sequence). CDR3: CASSQGRVYGYTF. The CDR3 coding sequence is TGTGCCAGCAGCCAAGGGAGGGTGTATGGCTACACCTTC.

CDR3 in amino acids: CASSFRSNEKLFF. The CDR3 bases are TGTGCCAGCAGTTTCAGGTCTAATGAAAAACTGTTTTTT. The chain couples TRBV12-3 or TRBV12-4 to TRBJ1-4; no clear D. V lost 3 bases to trimming and J lost 3 bases, with 5 bases between them. The CDR3 extends over 13 amino acids.